These 18 T cell receptor beta chains share one sample of origin, sequenced in a study of CD8 T cells in ankylosing spondylitis. MiXCR, applied by TCRdb to the 5' RACE reads, yields one record per CDR3 protein. The data contain 150,000 to 200,000 distinct CDR3 sequences, approximately 13% of them singletons. The sequenced sample consisted of blood, either unsorted or a sorted T cell fraction (not recorded which). The source is a female donor with ankylosing spondylitis or in good health (not recorded which).

A word on this clonotype: It may be a read error: a sequence one base away is much more abundant. V usage is TRBV11-3 and J usage is TRBJ2-1; D is possibly TRBD2 (5 bases). V dropped 1 base and J dropped 7 bases, with 14 bases sitting between them. CDR1 SGHNT and CDR2 YENEEA come from the germline V gene. This CDR3 comprises 15 residues. CDR3: CASSLGPPSNNEQFF. CDR3 in DNA: TGTGCCAGCAGCTTAGGACCCCCTAGCAATAATGAGCAGTTCTTC.

At least ten counts were recorded for this clonotype. This chain connects TRBV5-1 to TRBJ1-3; the D is unclear. V lost 1 base to trimming and J lost 3 bases, with 17 bases between them. Germline lookup yields CDR1 SGHRS and CDR2 YFSETQ. The CDR3 consists of 17 residues. Written as DNA, the CDR3 is TGCGCCAGCAGCTTGACGGATGGTGGGAGCGATGGAAACACCATATATTTT. Translation gives CASSLTDGGSDGNTIYF.

This clonotype was observed many times. The rearrangement uses TRBV6-5 and TRBJ2-3; a weak D match, TRBD1 (6 bases). The CDR3 runs 12 residues. V was shortened by 2 bases and J by 6 bases, with 6 bases between the two germline ends. Per the germline V gene, CDR1 is MNHEY and CDR2 is SVGAGI. The CDR3 DNA sequence: TGTGCCAGCAGTTACCAGGGGGATACGCAGTATTTT. The encoded protein is CASSYQGDTQYF.

The chain employs TRBV20-1 and TRBJ1-5, with a possible D match to TRBD1 (6 bases). The CDR3 has 14 residues. CDR1 DFQATT and CDR2 SNEGSKA come from the germline V gene (reference sequence). Trimming pared 4 bases from V and 3 bases from J, leaving 13 bases between. CDR3 region: CSANGQSPNQPQHF. CDR3 DNA sequence: TGCAGTGCTAACGGACAGTCCCCCAATCAGCCCCAGCATTTT.

As for this clonotype: A read error is possible here, since a much larger clone lies one base away. This chain links TRBV3-1 with TRBJ2-1, with 7 bases fitting TRBD2. The CDR3 is 17 amino acids. In germline, CDR1 is LGHDT, CDR2 YNNKEL (reference sequence). V dropped 2 bases and J dropped 6; count of bases not matched to a gene: 13. The chain's CDR3 is CASSQSHRTRYCNEQFF. CDR3 nucleotide sequence: TGTGCCAGCAGCCAATCGCACCGGACTAGATACTGCAATGAGCAGTTCTTC.

This clonotype was observed a few times. V usage is TRBV7-2 and J usage is TRBJ1-3; weak D call: TRBD1 (5 bases). This CDR3 region has 16 residues. Germline V lookup: CDR1 SGHTA, CDR2 FQGNSA. Trimming pared 2 bases from V and 0 bases from J, leaving 11 bases between. The CDR3 loop is CASSLWDFSSGNTIYF. DNA for the CDR3: TGTGCCAGCAGCTTATGGGACTTCAGCTCTGGAAACACCATATATTTT.

A few counts support this clonotype. The chain uses TRBV4-3 and TRBJ1-1; tentatively, D is TRBD1 (5 bases). Germline CDR1 is LGHNA and CDR2 is YSLEER. The V end lost 1 base, the J end lost 8 bases, and 17 bases lay between the germline ends. CDR3 length: 15 amino acids. In DNA, the CDR3 is TGCGCCAGCAGCCAAGGGATGGGACTCCCGGTCGAAGCTTTCTTT. Translation gives CASSQGMGLPVEAFF.

This clonotype was found many times. The chain combines TRBV20-1 with TRBJ2-5; no firm D call. This CDR3 has 14 amino acids. Per the germline V gene, CDR1 is DFQATT and CDR2 is SNEGSKA (reference sequence). Trimming took off 3 bases at V and 0 bases at J, with 11 bases between the two ends. CDR3 bases: TGCAGTGCTAGGATCGCTAGTCACCAAGAGACCCAGTACTTC. Translation: CSARIASHQETQYF.

The chain uses TRBV7-3 and TRBJ2-6; a possible D gene is TRBD2 (6 bases). CDR1 is SGHTA and CDR2 is FQGTGA in the germline V gene. The length of the CDR3 is 14 residues. The V gene lost 6 bases and the J gene lost 4 bases, with 10 bases spanning the gap. The CDR3 nucleotides read TGTGCCAGCAGTCAGGAGGGAGGGGCCAACGTCCTGACTTTC. It encodes CASSQEGGANVLTF.

Many counts were recorded for this clonotype. The chain employs TRBV5-1 and TRBJ2-1; 10 positions agree with TRBD2. V was clipped by 7 bases and J by 7 bases; unmatched bases: 8. CDR1 SGHRS and CDR2 YFSETQ come from the germline V gene. This CDR3 has 14 amino acids. CDR3 in DNA: TGCGCCAGCTCGTTCGGGACTAGCGTAAATGAGCAGTTCTTC. Translation gives CASSFGTSVNEQFF. The whole variable domain, filled in from reference TRBV5-1 and TRBJ2-1, reads KAGVTQTPRYLIKTRGQQVTLSCSPISGHRSVSWYQQTPGQGLQFLFEYFSETQRNKGNFPGRFSGRQFSNSRSEMNVSTLELGDSALYLCASSFGTSVNEQFFGPGTRLTVL.

The CDR3 loop is CASKQGSTDTQYF. The CDR3 DNA reads TGTGCCAGCAAGCAGGGGAGCACAGATACGCAGTATTTT. The chain links TRBV6-1 to TRBJ2-3; tentative D call: TRBD1 (6 bases). The CDR3 runs 13 residues. V lost 7 bases, J lost 0 bases, and 8 bases lay in between. From germline, CDR1 is MNHNS and CDR2 SASEGT.

The table lists this clonotype with a few counts. The CDR3 sequence: CSVEGGGAQYNEQFF. CDR3 nucleotides: TGCAGCGTTGAAGGGGGGGGGGCTCAGTACAATGAGCAGTTCTTC. The chain has TRBV29-1 and TRBJ2-1, with D possibly matching TRBD2 (7 bases). The CDR3 is made up of 15 amino acids. Between the trimmed V and J ends, which lost 1 base and 4 bases, there was a span of 14 bases. Germline V gene sequence: CDR1 SQVTM, CDR2 ANQGSEA.

On this clonotype itself: A much larger clone differs from this one at a single base, so this may be a read error. J is TRBJ2-6 and V is TRBV5-1, with D unclear. There are 17 residues in the CDR3. The V gene lost 3 bases and the J gene lost 0 bases, with 13 bases spanning the gap. Germline CDR1 is SGHRS and CDR2 is YFSETQ. CDR3 DNA sequence: TGCGCCAGCAGCTCGTATTTTGGTGGCTCTGGGGCCAACGTCCTGACTTTC. As protein: CASSSYFGGSGANVLTF.

This clonotype was seen ten or more times. The chain carries TRBV7-6 and TRBJ1-5, with no clear D. The CDR3 has 15 residues. Germline V gene lookup returns CDR1 SGHVS and CDR2 FNYEAQ. Trimming removed 5 bases at V and 5 bases at J, with 16 bases between. The CDR3 reads CASSPFGRYDQPQHF. CDR3 coding DNA: TGTGCCAGCAGCCCCTTCGGGAGGTACGATCAGCCCCAGCATTTT.

This clonotype has ten or more counts. This rearrangement joins TRBV28 to TRBJ2-1; 16 nucleotides align to TRBD2. V gave up 6 bases and J gave up 1 base; unmatched junction bases: 3. Germline V gene lookup returns CDR1 MDHEN and CDR2 SYDVKM. CDR3 length equals 17 residues. DNA for the CDR3: TGTGCCAGCAGCCAGGGACTAGCGGGAGGGTCCTACAATGAGCAGTTCTTC. Amino acids: CASSQGLAGGSYNEQFF.

This clonotype came up once. The chain employs TRBV20-1 and TRBJ2-7; D may be TRBD2 (5 bases). Germline CDR1 is DFQATT and CDR2 is SNEGSKA (reference sequence). The CDR3 runs 13 residues. V was cut by 0 bases and J by 6 bases, with 12 bases left in between. The CDR3 sequence: CSARDTRDLEQYF. The DNA of the CDR3 is TGCAGTGCTAGAGATACGAGGGATCTCGAGCAGTACTTC.

This clonotype was found many times. The rearrangement links TRBV4-3 to TRBJ2-1; D is unresolved. The CDR3 spans 14 residues. Trimming removed 3 bases from V and 1 base from J, with 7 bases in between. Looked up from germline, CDR1 is LGHNA and CDR2 is YSLEER. The CDR3 reads CASSHDTSYNEQFF. The CDR3 DNA follows: TGCGCCAGCAGCCACGATACTTCCTACAATGAGCAGTTCTTC.

This clonotype has ten or more counts. The V call is TRBV20-1, the J call TRBJ2-3; 10 bases line up with TRBD2. Per the germline V gene, CDR1 is DFQATT and CDR2 is SNEGSKA (reference sequence). Trimming cost V 2 bases and J 6 bases; bases outside gene matches: 5. The CDR3 has 14 amino acids. The CDR3 DNA is TGCAGTGCTAGAATAGCGGGAGGTTCCGATACGCAGTATTTT. Protein sequence: CSARIAGGSDTQYF.